This is a list of T cell receptor beta chains from one sample in a study of cytomegalovirus exposure and HLA in healthy donors. Sequencing used immunoSEQ multiplex PCR; TCRdb keeps in-frame clones, though not all of them. The data contain some 130,000 clones, about 63% of them singletons. The sequencing input was PBMCs. Receptor source: a man aged 25 to 40 in good health and CMV-seropositive. Both conserved end residues are part of each CDR3. D genes are given only for firm matches. For some rows the clone size is stated as once, few or many, or as a class when expanded; others skip it.

TRBJ1-1 | TRBV12-2 | NA | NA | CASRRQTRDRPTNTEAFF | TGTGCAAGTCGCCGACAAACCCGGGACAGGCCTACGAACACTGAAGCTTTCTTT
TRBJ2-7 | TRBV5-1 | NA | TRBD1 | CASSFGQGASEQYF | TGCGCCAGCAGCTTTGGGCAGGGGGCGAGCGAGCAGTACTTC
TRBJ2-7 | TRBV4-1 | NA | NA | CASSQGRLGSNQYEQYF | TGCGCCAGCAGCCAGGGTAGACTAGGGTCCAATCAATACGAGCAGTACTTC
TRBJ1-2 | TRBV18 | NA | NA | CASSPPGRGGLNYGYTF | TGTGCCAGCTCACCCCCCGGTCGGGGAGGGCTTAACTATGGCTACACCTTC
TRBJ1-2 | TRBV2 | NA | NA | CASSEGGPYGYTF | TGTGCCAGCAGTGAAGGGGGCCCCTATGGCTACACCTTC
TRBJ2-3 | TRBV11-2 | NA | NA | CASSLSDSSDTQYF | TGTGCCAGCAGCTTATCGGACAGTTCAGATACGCAGTATTTT
TRBJ2-3 | TRBV4-2 | once | TRBD2 | CASSQEGKWGGGADTQYF | TGTGCCAGCAGCCAAGAAGGGAAATGGGGGGGAGGGGCAGATACGCAGTATTTT
TRBJ2-7 | TRBV7-8 | NA | NA | CASSLGPGYEQYF | TGTGCCAGCAGCTTAGGCCCCGGCTACGAGCAGTACTTC
TRBJ2-1 | TRBV9 | few | NA | CASSARTDYNEQFF | TGTGCCAGCAGCGCACGAACAGATTACAATGAGCAGTTCTTC
TRBJ2-7 | TRBV18 | NA | NA | CASSPSQDSYEQYF | TGTGCCAGCTCACCAAGCCAGGACAGCTACGAGCAGTACTTC
TRBJ2-6 | TRBV5-1 | NA | TRBD1 | CASSLADRGLAGANVLTF | TGCGCCAGCAGCTTGGCGGACAGGGGGCTGGCTGGGGCCAACGTCCTGACTTTC
TRBJ2-3 | TRBV5-1 | NA | NA | CASSSWRGHFLTDTQYF | TGCGCCAGCAGCTCATGGAGGGGGCATTTTTTAACAGATACGCAGTATTTT
TRBJ1-1 | TRBV7-3 | NA | NA | CASSLQGLTEAFF | TGTGCCAGCAGCTTACAGGGCCTCACTGAAGCTTTCTTT
TRBJ2-5 | TRBV5-1 | NA | NA | CASSSLRAGTQYF | TGCGCCAGCAGCTCGCTGCGGGCGGGGACCCAGTACTTC